Shown below are 23 T cell receptor beta chains from a single sample sequenced in a study of T cells after yellow fever vaccination. TCRdb itself ran the 5' RACE reads through MiXCR, one entry per CDR3 protein. Of about 150,000 distinct CDR3 sequences in the sample, approximately 6.6% were seen once. Sequenced here: CD4+ T cells sorted from PBMCs, sampled 10 days after the yellow fever booster vaccination. The receptor source for this set is a man under 40 who received the YFV17D yellow fever vaccine.

This CDR3 reads CATSRDRGRINEKLFF. In DNA form, the CDR3 reads TGTGCCACCAGCAGAGATAGAGGCAGGATTAATGAAAAACTGTTTTTT. The V call is TRBV15, the J call TRBJ1-4; D is unresolved. Trimming pared 0 bases from V and 4 bases from J, leaving 12 bases between. The CDR3 loop spans 16 amino acids. CDR1 is LNHNV, CDR2 YYDKDF, per germline (reference sequence).

This clonotype was seen ten or more times. This rearrangement joins TRBV9 to TRBJ2-1, with D possibly matching TRBD1 (5 bases). Germline CDR1 reads SGDLS; CDR2 reads YYNGEE. This CDR3 has 15 amino acids. The germline V and J ends were trimmed by 3 bases and 4 bases, with 14 bases remaining between them. This CDR3 is CASSATEDNYNEQFF. CDR3 DNA sequence: TGTGCCAGCAGCGCGACCGAGGACAATTACAATGAGCAGTTCTTC.

Ten or more counts support this clonotype. Here the CDR3 DNA reads TGCAGTGGCCTGACTAGCTCTCACGGGGAGCTGTTTTTT. Translating it yields CSGLTSSHGELFF. The chain couples TRBV20-1 to TRBJ2-2; 7 nucleotides match TRBD2. Germline V gene sequence: CDR1 DFQATT, CDR2 SNEGSKA (reference sequence). The CDR3 contains 13 residues. With V trimmed by 7 bases and J by 7 bases, 9 bases remained unmatched.

This clonotype was observed many times. The chain carries TRBV24-1 and TRBJ2-7; 10 bases match TRBD2. The CDR3 runs to 16 residues. From germline, CDR1 is KGHDR and CDR2 SFDVKD. Unmatched junction bases numbered 5, after V lost 2 bases and J lost 2 bases. Written as DNA, the CDR3 is TGTGCCACCAGTGATTCCAGCGGGAGGGCACCCTACGAGCAGTACTTC. This encodes CATSDSSGRAPYEQYF.

There are many counts of this clonotype. This chain joins TRBV9 and TRBJ2-6; 10 bases agree with TRBD1. Germline V gives CDR1 SGDLS, CDR2 YYNGEE. CDR3 length equals 18 residues. The junction had 8 bases not matched to a gene; V was cut back by 5 bases and J by 0 bases. CDR3 in DNA: TGTGCCAGCAGTGGAGGACAGGGGGTGTTCTCTGGGGCCAACGTCCTGACTTTC. Translation: CASSGGQGVFSGANVLTF.

This clonotype was seen repeatedly, ten times or more. The rearrangement uses TRBV12-5 and TRBJ2-5; 7 bases align to TRBD2. The CDR3 is 18 amino acids. Trimming at V came to 0 bases and at J to 5 bases, leaving 15 bases not matched to a gene. Per the germline V gene, CDR1 is LGHNT and CDR2 is FRNRAP. The CDR3 loop reads CASGLVFRGLDGGETQYF. In nucleotides, the CDR3 is TGTGCTAGTGGTTTGGTATTTAGAGGGCTTGACGGGGGGGAGACCCAGTACTTC.

The table lists this clonotype with many counts. The chain joins TRBV18 to TRBJ2-5, with D perhaps matching TRBD1 or TRBD2 (5 bases each). This CDR3 is 16 amino acids long. The V gene lost 2 bases and the J gene lost 4 bases, with 17 bases spanning the gap. CDR1 is KGHSH and CDR2 is LQKENI in the germline V gene. CDR3 in amino acids: CASSPSPGRGTETQYF. CDR3 bases: TGTGCCAGCTCACCATCGCCAGGGCGAGGGACAGAGACCCAGTACTTC.

This clonotype was seen repeatedly, ten times or more. V gene TRBV2 combines with J gene TRBJ2-5; D gene uncertain. Germline V gives CDR1 SNHLY, CDR2 FYNNEI. V shed 9 bases and J shed 7 bases, with 9 bases lying between them. The CDR3 totals 10 residues. The CDR3 DNA is TGTGCCAGTCAGGCTGCGACCCAGTACTTC. Translated: CASQAATQYF.

At least ten counts were recorded for this clonotype. V and J are TRBV7-8 and TRBJ1-2; TRBD1 is a possible D gene (6 bases). The germline CDR1 and CDR2 sequences are SGHVS and FQNEAQ. The CDR3 has 15 residues. Deletions cut 5 bases from V and 1 base from J, with 14 bases between. The CDR3 DNA is TGTGCCAGCAGCAATACAGGGAACTTTAACTATGGCTACACCTTC. Amino acids: CASSNTGNFNYGYTF.

This clonotype was counted at least ten times. The rearrangement uses TRBV12-3 or TRBV12-4 and TRBJ2-3, with TRBD1 matching 9 bases. The J segment lost 7 bases and the V segment lost 1 base, leaving 6 bases of the junction unmatched. This CDR3 spans 15 amino acids. DNA of the CDR3: TGTGCCAGCAGTTTAGGGGACAGGGAACCTTATACGCAGTATTTT. Translated: CASSLGDREPYTQYF.

The table lists this clonotype with a few counts. This chain uses TRBV19 with TRBJ1-5; 8 bases map to TRBD1. The CDR3 is 16 amino acids. Per germline, CDR1 LNHDA and CDR2 SQIVND (reference sequence). J lost 4 bases, V lost 5 bases, and 10 bases had no gene match. The DNA of the CDR3 is TGTGCCAGTAGTTTACGGACAGGGTTAAGTAATCAGCCCCAGCATTTT. Translated: CASSLRTGLSNQPQHF.

This clonotype has a count of ten or more. CDR3 sequence: CSVGGLANGFWDEQFF. CDR3 bases: TGCAGCGTAGGTGGACTAGCGAACGGATTCTGGGATGAGCAGTTCTTC. The genes are TRBV29-1 and TRBJ2-1; 9 positions match TRBD2. The V gene end was trimmed by 6 bases and the J gene end by 8 bases; junction bases not matched to a gene: 17. Looked up from germline, CDR1 is SQVTM and CDR2 is ANQGSEA. The CDR3 totals 16 residues.

This clonotype was observed many times. V gene TRBV25-1 combines with J gene TRBJ2-3, with a weak D call TRBD1 (6 bases). The CDR3 length is 16 residues. The V end lost 6 bases, the J end lost 5 bases, and 21 bases lay between the germline ends. Germline CDR1 MGHDK, CDR2 SYGVNS. The CDR3 loop is CASSRGLREYGDTQYF. The DNA for the CDR3 is TGTGCCAGCAGCAGGGGTTTAAGGGAGTATGGAGATACGCAGTATTTT.

This clonotype was detected ten times or more. The gene calls are TRBV29-1 and TRBJ1-2; D is undetermined. Germline CDR1 reads SQVTM; CDR2 reads ANQGSEA. This CDR3 spans 9 amino acids. Trimming took 5 bases from V and 8 from J, leaving 6 bases between them. CDR3 loop: CSVMEGYTF. As DNA, the CDR3 is TGCAGCGTTATGGAAGGCTACACCTTC.

A note on this clonotype: A much larger clone lies a single base off, so this may be a read error. This chain's CDR3 is CIVDDTDTQYF. The CDR3 DNA reads as TGCATCGTTGACGACACAGATACGCAGTATTTT. The chain joins TRBV29-1 to TRBJ2-3; D ambiguous. CDR3 length: 11 residues. Germline assignment: CDR1 SQVTM and CDR2 ANQGSEA.

This chain uses TRBV18 with TRBJ2-1, with 9 nucleotides matching TRBD2. The germline V gene has CDR1 KGHSH and CDR2 LQKENI. The CDR3 is made up of 13 amino acids. Unmatched junction bases numbered 10, after V lost 3 bases and J lost 16 bases. The CDR3 spells CASSPSSGSQFFF. For the CDR3, the DNA is TGTGCCAGCTCACCGAGTAGCGGGAGTCAGTTTTTCTTC.

This clonotype came up a few times. V usage is TRBV12-3 or TRBV12-4 and J usage is TRBJ2-7; D gene uncertain. The CDR3 spans 13 residues. The V gene lost 8 bases and the J gene lost 7 bases, with 18 bases spanning the gap. CDR3 in amino acids: CASPPDHPGEQYF. The CDR3 DNA sequence: TGTGCCAGCCCGCCTGATCATCCGGGTGAGCAGTACTTC.

This clonotype showed up many times. The genes are TRBV18 and TRBJ2-5; no reliable D call. Trimming stripped 4 bases from V and 3 bases from J, with 9 bases between. The CDR3 has 13 residues. Germline CDR1 KGHSH, CDR2 LQKENI. CDR3 in DNA: TGTGCCAGCTCACAGGACCTAAAAGAGACCCAGTACTTC. Residues: CASSQDLKETQYF.

This clonotype was counted many times. This chain connects TRBV20-1 to TRBJ2-1, with 12 nucleotides matching TRBD2. CDR1 is DFQATT and CDR2 is SNEGSKA in the germline V gene (reference sequence). There are 15 residues in the CDR3. V lost 5 bases to trimming and J lost 7 bases; unmatched junction nucleotides: 9. The CDR3 sequence is CSADKTSGRGNEQFF. The CDR3 DNA follows: TGCAGTGCTGATAAGACTAGCGGGAGAGGGAATGAGCAGTTCTTC.

This clonotype was detected ten times or more. The J gene is TRBJ2-4, the V gene TRBV19, with D possibly being TRBD2 (5 bases). Germline CDR1 and CDR2: LNHDA and SQIVND (reference sequence). Trimming shortened V by 0 bases and J by 0 bases, and 15 bases separated the two germline ends. This CDR3 spans 18 amino acids. CDR3 coding DNA: TGTGCCAGTAGTATAGATCCGGCTAGCAGTGGAGCCAAAAACATTCAGTACTTC. Residues: CASSIDPASSGAKNIQYF.

Many counts were recorded for this clonotype. V usage is TRBV11-3 and J usage is TRBJ2-3; D may correspond to TRBD1 or TRBD2 (7 bases each). Trimming shortened V by 5 bases and J by 7 bases, and 19 bases separated the two germline ends. Per the germline V gene, CDR1 is SGHNT and CDR2 is YENEEA. This CDR3 has 15 amino acids. The CDR3 bases are TGTGCCAGCAGCCGGCGGGGAGGGGGCTCAAATACGCAGTATTTT. Translating it yields CASSRRGGGSNTQYF. The full variable domain, rest sourced from reference TRBV11-3 and TRBJ2-3, is EAGVVQSPRYKIIEKKQPVAFWCNPISGHNTLYWYLQNLGQGPELLIRYENEEAVDDSQLPKDRFSAERLKGVDSTLKIQPAELGDSAVYLCASSRRGGGSNTQYFGPGTRLTVL.

This clonotype occurred many times. The chain combines TRBV21-1 with TRBJ2-2; the D call TRBD1 from the table was never checked on the DNA. TRBV21-1 is a recognized pseudogene. The CDR3 consists of 15 residues. CDR3 sequence (DNA): TGTGCCAGCAGCGAGGGACAGGGGGCCTCCGGGGAGCTGTTTTTT. Translation gives CASSEGQGASGELFF.

A word on this clonotype: A much larger clone is a single base away; this may be a read error. Here the CDR3 reads CASSDSGFTDTQYF. The CDR3 region has the DNA TGTGCCAGCAGTGATAGCGGATTCACAGATACGCAGTATTTT. This chain connects TRBV6-1 to TRBJ2-3, with TRBD2 as a possible D gene (6 bases). The length of the CDR3 is 14 residues. V was shortened by 3 bases and J by 2 bases, with 9 bases between the two germline ends. Germline V gives CDR1 MNHNS, CDR2 SASEGT.